Shown below are 6 T cell receptor beta chains from a single sample sequenced in a study of human T cells and chemical hapten exposure. In TCRdb, the RACE reads were re-called with MiXCR into one record per CDR3 protein. The sample holds 95,000 to 150,000 distinct CDR3 sequences, around 10% seen once. Time point described: patch test 3, about 24 weeks after DPC sensitization. Treatment of the sample: therapeutic diphenylcyclopropenone sensitization with weekly scalp DPC. The specimen was whole blood, collected in connection with sensitization to the hapten diphenylcyclopropenone (DPC). Receptors originate from a woman aged 45-59 years with alopecia areata. Some clones in this sample may be carry-over from other donors' samples.

The V gene is TRBV5-6, the J gene TRBJ1-1; no firm D call. The V gene lost 4 bases and the J gene lost 0 bases, with 4 bases spanning the gap. Germline assignment: CDR1 SGHDT and CDR2 YYEEEE. This CDR3 spans 12 amino acids. CDR3 protein: CASSQMNTEAFF. The CDR3 DNA sequence: TGTGCCAGCAGCCAGATGAACACTGAAGCTTTCTTT.

About this clonotype itself: This may stem from a read error, because a much larger clone lies one nucleotide away. V and J are TRBV20-1 and TRBJ2-1, with D perhaps TRBD2 (6 bases). The V gene lost 4 bases and the J gene lost 9 bases, with 22 bases spanning the gap. CDR3 size: 15 residues. Germline-derived CDR1 and CDR2 are DFQATT and SNEGSKA (reference sequence). In nucleotides, the CDR3 is TGCAGTGCTATGGAGTTCGGGGACTCCGCAGGTGAGCAGTTCTTC. Protein product: CSAMEFGDSAGEQFF.

This clonotype has at least ten counts. Here the CDR3 DNA reads TGCGCCAGCAGCCCACAGCTAGTAGCGGGGAGAGGCACAGATACGCAGTATTTT. Translated, it gives CASSPQLVAGRGTDTQYF. This chain connects TRBV4-3 to TRBJ2-3; 8 bases fit TRBD2. The CDR3 consists of 18 residues. Germline V gives CDR1 LGHNA, CDR2 YSLEER. Trimming took 4 bases from V and 1 from J; bases not matched to a gene: 13.

This clonotype occurred a few times. This chain connects TRBV11-3 to TRBJ2-2; the match to TRBD1 covers 8 bases. With 5 bases clipped from V and 3 bases from J, the junction kept 8 bases outside the gene matches. Germline values: CDR1 SGHNT, CDR2 YENEEA. The CDR3 has 16 residues. The CDR3 sequence is CASSPPTGVDTGELFF. CDR3 sequence (DNA): TGTGCCAGCAGCCCTCCGACAGGGGTTGACACCGGGGAGCTGTTTTTT.

The gene calls are TRBV11-3 and TRBJ2-1; D is perhaps TRBD2 (6 bases). CDR3 length equals 14 residues. Trimming left V 3 bases short and J 6 bases short, with 12 bases between. Germline lookup yields CDR1 SGHNT and CDR2 YENEEA. The CDR3 protein is CASSFGGDINEQFF. CDR3 bases: TGTGCCAGCAGCTTTGGCGGGGATATCAATGAGCAGTTCTTC.

This clonotype was counted many times. The V call is TRBV5-5, the J call TRBJ2-7; 8 bases match TRBD2. The junction had 7 bases not matched to a gene; V was cut back by 4 bases and J by 1 base. Germline CDR1 SGHKS, CDR2 YYEKEE (reference sequence). The CDR3 is 15 residues long. CDR3 nucleotides: TGTGCCAGCAGCCCCCCGCTAGCGGGTTCCTACGAGCAGTACTTC. Translated: CASSPPLAGSYEQYF.